The following is a T cell receptor (beta chain) sequence with its context. The age range of participants was about 18 to 100 years, with residence in fewer than 25 US areas. Participant reports of clinical history set cohort assignment. These data belong to a study of blood T cell repertoires in COVID-19. Background on the study: From T cells, B-cell-depleted T cells, or PBMCs came the material, which was cDNA or gDNA.

As processed by the authors: Scientists estimated how many nucleated cells there were by amplifying reference gene primers. Sequencing used immunoSEQ multiplex PCR; TCRdb keeps in-frame clones, though not all of them. Clonal size and the V and J genes are those of that table, whereas D and trimming came from the DNA. The sample lists approximately 170,000 clones, around 82% seen once, with less than 4% in the top ten. Germline lookup yields CDR1 SGHVS and CDR2 FQNEAQ. V was shortened by 1 base and J by 0 bases, with 12 bases between the two germline ends. CDR3 length: 16 amino acids. Sequencing was done on a sample of PBMCs or T cells enriched from blood (not recorded which). The clonotype originates from a woman between 50 and 59 years old in a cohort exposed to, infected with or recovered from COVID-19 (not recorded which). V is TRBV7-8 and J is TRBJ1-2; no reliable D call. The CDR3 nucleotides read TGTGCCAGCAGCTTAGTGGCAGGTGAAGCTAACTATGGCTACACCTTC. This translates into CASSLVAGEANYGYTF.